Below, one T cell receptor beta chain is given with its context. Its target is not known. PCR used 60 Vbeta primers and 13 Jbeta primers. The table came from immunoSEQ multiplex PCR; TCRdb's copy has only in-frame clones and leaves some out. The sample contains around 160,000 clones, just under 75% of which appear only once. Trimming took 1 base from V and 1 from J; bases not matched to a gene: 2. The CDR3 is 15 amino acids. The germline CDR1 and CDR2 sequences are SGHNT and YENEEA. The sample comes from a study of cytomegalovirus exposure and HLA in healthy donors. General study points: When a later analysis compared HLA-associated TCR beta chains with equally common others, the HLA-associated chains turned out to be more clonally expanded and to have lower generation probabilities.

V usage is TRBV11-3 and J usage is TRBJ2-3, with 7 positions matching TRBD2. This sequence originates from a woman younger than 35 in good health and CMV-seronegative. Material for sequencing was PBMCs. CDR3 DNA sequence: TGTGCCAGCAGCTTAGCTAGCGGAGGCACAGATACGCAGTATTTT. This encodes CASSLASGGTDTQYF.